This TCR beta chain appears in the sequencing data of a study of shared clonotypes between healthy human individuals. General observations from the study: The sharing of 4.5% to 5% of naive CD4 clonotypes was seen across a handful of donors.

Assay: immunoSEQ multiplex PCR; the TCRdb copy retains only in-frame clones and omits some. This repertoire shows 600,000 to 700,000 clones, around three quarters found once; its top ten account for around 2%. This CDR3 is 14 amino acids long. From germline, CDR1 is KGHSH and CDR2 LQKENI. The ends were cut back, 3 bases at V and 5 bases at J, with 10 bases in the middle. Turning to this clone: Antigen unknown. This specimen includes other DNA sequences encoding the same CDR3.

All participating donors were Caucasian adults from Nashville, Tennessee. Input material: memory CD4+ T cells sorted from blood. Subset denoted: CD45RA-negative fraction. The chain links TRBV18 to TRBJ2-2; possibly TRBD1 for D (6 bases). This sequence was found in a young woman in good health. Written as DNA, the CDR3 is TGTGCCAGCTCACCTGGACAGAATACCGGGGAGCTGTTTTTT. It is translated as CASSPGQNTGELFF. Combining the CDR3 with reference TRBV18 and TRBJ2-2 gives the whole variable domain NAGVMQNPRHLVRRRGQEARLRCSPMKGHSHVYWYRQLPEEGLKFMVYLQKENIIDESGMPKERFSAEFPKEGPSILRIQQVVRGDSAAYFCASSPGQNTGELFFGEGSRLTVL.